This T cell receptor beta chain comes out of a study of control samples from healthy donors and cancer patients. Generated by immunoSEQ multiplex PCR, the TCRdb table keeps only in-frame clones and is missing some. The table includes some 120,000 clones, about 90% detected once. J was trimmed by 5 bases and V by 4 bases; bases with no gene match: 7. This CDR3 has 16 residues. Germline CDR1 reads MGHRA; CDR2 reads YSYEKL. This rearrangement joins TRBV4-1 to TRBJ2-3, with 12 positions matching TRBD1. Material: blood. This receptor was identified in a man between 60 and 75 years old in good health. The CDR3, as DNA: TGCGCCAGCAGCCTAGGGACAGGGGGCGGGATAGATACGCAGTATTTT. It codes for CASSLGTGGGIDTQYF.